This T cell receptor beta chain came from a study of blood T cell repertoires in COVID-19. Study context: Sites across the United States, Italy and Spain contributed samples from acute and convalescent COVID-19. Sources were T cells, B-cell-depleted T cells, or PBMCs; the material itself was cDNA or gDNA.

Per the study methods: Reference gene primers were amplified, and this amplification served to estimate nucleated cell counts. Assay: immunoSEQ multiplex PCR; the TCRdb copy retains only in-frame clones and omits some. D and trimming were read from the DNA, whereas the V and J calls and clone size are those reported in that table. The profile covers roughly 68,000 clones, with about nine tenths appearing a single time and 6% to 7% taken by the ten largest. The junction had 7 bases not matched to a gene; V was cut back by 3 bases and J by 9 bases. Germline lookup yields CDR1 LNHDA and CDR2 SQIVND (reference sequence). The CDR3 loop spans 14 amino acids.

The chain couples TRBV19 to TRBJ2-1; 8 bases align to TRBD2. This clonotype originated in a woman in her seventies with acute or convalescent COVID-19. The sequencing input was peripheral blood. This CDR3 is CASSMGLVGTEQFF. The DNA of the CDR3 is TGTGCCAGTAGTATGGGACTAGTAGGGACTGAGCAGTTCTTC.